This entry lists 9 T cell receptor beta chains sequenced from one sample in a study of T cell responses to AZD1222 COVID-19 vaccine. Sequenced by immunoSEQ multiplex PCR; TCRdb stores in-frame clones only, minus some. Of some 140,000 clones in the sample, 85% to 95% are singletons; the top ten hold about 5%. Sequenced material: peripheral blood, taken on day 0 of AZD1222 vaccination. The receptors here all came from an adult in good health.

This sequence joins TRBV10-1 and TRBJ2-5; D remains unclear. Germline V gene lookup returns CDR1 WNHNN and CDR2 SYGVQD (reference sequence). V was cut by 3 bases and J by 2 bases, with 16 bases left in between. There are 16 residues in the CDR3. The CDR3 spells CASSDSPGGGQETQYF. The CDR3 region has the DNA TGCGCCAGCAGTGACTCTCCGGGCGGTGGGCAAGAGACCCAGTACTTC.

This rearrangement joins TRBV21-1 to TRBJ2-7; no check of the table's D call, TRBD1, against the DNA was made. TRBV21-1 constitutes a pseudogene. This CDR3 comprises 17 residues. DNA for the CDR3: TGTGCCAGCAGCAAAGAGCGCGCCAGGGGGTTCACCTACGAGCAGTACTTC. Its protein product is CASSKERARGFTYEQYF.

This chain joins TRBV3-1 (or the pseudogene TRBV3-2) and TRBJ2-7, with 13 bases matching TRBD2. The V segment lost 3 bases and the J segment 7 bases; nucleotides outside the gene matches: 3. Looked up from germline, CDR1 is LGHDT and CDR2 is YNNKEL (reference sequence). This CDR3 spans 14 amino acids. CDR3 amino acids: CASSHAGLAGEQYF. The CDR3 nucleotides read TGTGCCAGCAGCCACGCGGGACTAGCGGGAGAGCAGTACTTC.

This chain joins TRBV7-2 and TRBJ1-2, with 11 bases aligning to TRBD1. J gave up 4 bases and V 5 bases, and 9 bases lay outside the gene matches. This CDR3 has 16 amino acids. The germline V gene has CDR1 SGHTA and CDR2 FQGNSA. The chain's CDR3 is CASSLDGTGGFYGYTF. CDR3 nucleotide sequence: TGTGCCAGCAGCCTAGACGGGACAGGGGGTTTCTATGGCTACACCTTC.

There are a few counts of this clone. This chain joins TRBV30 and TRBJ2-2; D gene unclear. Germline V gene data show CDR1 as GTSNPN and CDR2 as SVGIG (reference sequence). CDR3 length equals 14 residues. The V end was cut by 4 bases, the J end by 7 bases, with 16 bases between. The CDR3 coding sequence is TGTGCCTGGAACGGGCTAGATGGCATCGGGGAGCTGTTTTTT. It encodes CAWNGLDGIGELFF. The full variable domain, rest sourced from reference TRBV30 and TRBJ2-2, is SQTIHQWPATLVQPVGSPLSLECTVEGTSNPNLYWYRQAAGRGLQLLFYSVGIGQISSEVPQNLSASRPQDRQFILSSKKLLLSDSGFYLCAWNGLDGIGELFFGEGSRLTVL.

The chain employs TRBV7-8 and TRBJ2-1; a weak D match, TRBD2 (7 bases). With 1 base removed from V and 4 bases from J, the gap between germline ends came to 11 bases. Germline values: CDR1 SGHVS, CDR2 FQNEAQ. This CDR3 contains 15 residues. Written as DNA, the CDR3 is TGTGCCAGCAGCTTAGACGGGGGGCCTTACAATGAGCAGTTCTTC. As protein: CASSLDGGPYNEQFF.

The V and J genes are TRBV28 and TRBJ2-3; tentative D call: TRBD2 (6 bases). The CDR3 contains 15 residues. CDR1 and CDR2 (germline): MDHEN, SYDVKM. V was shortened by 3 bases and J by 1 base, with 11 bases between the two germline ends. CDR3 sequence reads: CASSLGGVGTDTQYF. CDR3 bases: TGTGCCAGCAGTTTGGGGGGAGTAGGCACAGATACGCAGTATTTT.

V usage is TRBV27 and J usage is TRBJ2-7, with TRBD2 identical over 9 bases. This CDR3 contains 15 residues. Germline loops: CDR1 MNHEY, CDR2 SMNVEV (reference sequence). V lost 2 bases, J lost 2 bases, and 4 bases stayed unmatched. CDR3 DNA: TGTGCCAGCAGTTTAATGGCGGGAGGGCCCTACGAGCAGTACTTC. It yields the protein CASSLMAGGPYEQYF.

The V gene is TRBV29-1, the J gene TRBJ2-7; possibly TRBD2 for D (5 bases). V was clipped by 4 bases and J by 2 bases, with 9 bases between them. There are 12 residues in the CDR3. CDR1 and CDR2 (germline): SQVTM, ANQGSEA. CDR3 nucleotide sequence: TGCAGCGTTGTCGGGATTACCTACGAGCAGTACTTC. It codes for CSVVGITYEQYF.